This record concerns one TCR beta chain sequence. In this sample, this clone turned up a few times. Its antigen is not yet known. No much larger clone is present one base from it, and per-base qualities are unavailable. One collaborating source in Seattle enrolled patients while the patients were actively infected and followed the patients over time throughout the course of disease. Each collaborating institution followed its own protocols to collect whole blood in K2EDTA tubes. For TCRbeta analysis, collaborator samples were shipped as frozen whole blood, as isolated PBMCs, or as DNA extracted from either sample type. This entry is derived from a study of blood T cell repertoires in COVID-19 (TCRdb year 2020). In terms of the full investigation: Samples covering the acute and convalescent phases of COVID-19 were provided by collaborators in the United States, Italy and Spain. The repertoires were released in a freely available public database meant as a resource for research on the immune response to SARS-CoV-2. The prospective study material was composed of cDNA or gDNA derived from T cells, B-cell-depleted T cells, or PBMCs. HLA class I and class II types, where available, came from metadata supplied by the sample provider rather than from assay-based typing. Deeply sampled blood TCRbeta repertoires from subjects exposed to, actively infected with, or recovered from COVID-19 were included in the dataset. Nearly every sample came with metadata listing a de-identified subject ID, COVID-19 status, age in years and sex. Samples came from the ongoing ImmuneRACE study (first 160 participants) plus 1,254 subjects from 6 global collaborators.

Paper-wide results and their limitations: Clinical and demographic metadata were provided uncurated, with the amount varying by source and participant.

The immunoSEQ Assay, a bias-controlled multiplex PCR, was used to amplify TCRbeta CDR3 regions from genomic DNA. The paper's processing steps were these. The number of nucleated cells in each sample was estimated from the amplification of reference gene primers within the assay. To quantify the absolute abundance of each unique TCRbeta CDR3 rearrangement, sequence reads were collapsed and filtered. For each sample, productive Simpson clonality was calculated as the square root of Simpson's diversity index across productive rearrangements. Entries here come from immuneACCESS through TCRdb and include only in-frame sequences with V and J called. Some clones fail to appear in such tables; in the studies checked, an unresolved V gene covers under half of the shortfall, and the cause of the remainder is unknown. V, J and clone size derive from that table, while D and trimming were established from the DNA sequence. For this sample there are some 170,000 clones; 90% to 95% appear just once. The ten largest make up roughly 1.9% of the sample.

The CDR3 runs 18 amino acids, cysteine and phenylalanine included. Kept here is only the CDR3 DNA, which spans 54 bases and is read in frame from base 1. The V end gives up 2 bases and the J end 5 bases, leaving 8 bases in the junction not matched to a gene. Per the germline V gene, SNHLY is the CDR1 and FYNNEI is the CDR2. Material for sequencing was peripheral blood. The sequence came from a woman aged 60-70 years with COVID-19, enrolled during active disease. The chain is made from TRBV2 and TRBJ2-1; 14 central bases correspond to TRBD2. The CDR3 loop reads CASSERYPGLAGDNEQFF. Here is the DNA: TGTGCCAGCAGTGAACGTTACCCGGGACTAGCGGGGGACAATGAGCAGTTCTTC.